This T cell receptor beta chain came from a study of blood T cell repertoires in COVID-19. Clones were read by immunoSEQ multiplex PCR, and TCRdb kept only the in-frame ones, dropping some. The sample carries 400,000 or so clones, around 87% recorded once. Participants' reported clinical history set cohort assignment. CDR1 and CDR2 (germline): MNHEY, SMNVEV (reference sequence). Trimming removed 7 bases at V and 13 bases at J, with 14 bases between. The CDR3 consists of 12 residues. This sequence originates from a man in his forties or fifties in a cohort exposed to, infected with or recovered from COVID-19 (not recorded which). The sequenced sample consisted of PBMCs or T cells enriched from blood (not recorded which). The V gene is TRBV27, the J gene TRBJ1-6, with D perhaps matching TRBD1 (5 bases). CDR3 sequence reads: CASTSGYRPLHF. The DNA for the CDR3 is TGTGCCAGCACCTCAGGGTATAGGCCCCTCCACTTT.